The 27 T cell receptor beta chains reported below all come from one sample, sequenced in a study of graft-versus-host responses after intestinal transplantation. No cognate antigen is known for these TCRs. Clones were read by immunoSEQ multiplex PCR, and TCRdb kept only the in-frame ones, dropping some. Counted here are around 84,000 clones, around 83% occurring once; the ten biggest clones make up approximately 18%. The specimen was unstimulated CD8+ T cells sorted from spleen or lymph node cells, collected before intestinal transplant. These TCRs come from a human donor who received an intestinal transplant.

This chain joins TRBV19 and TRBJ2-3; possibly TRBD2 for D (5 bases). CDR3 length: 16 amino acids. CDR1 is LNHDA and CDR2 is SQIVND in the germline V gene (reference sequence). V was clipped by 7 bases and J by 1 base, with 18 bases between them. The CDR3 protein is CASTPSLVLGTDTQYF. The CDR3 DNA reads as TGTGCCAGTACCCCATCACTAGTCTTGGGCACAGATACGCAGTATTTT.

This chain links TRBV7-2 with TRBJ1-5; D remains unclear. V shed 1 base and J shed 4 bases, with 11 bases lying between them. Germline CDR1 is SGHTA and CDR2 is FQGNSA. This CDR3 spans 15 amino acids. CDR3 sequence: CASSLVSPPNQPQHF. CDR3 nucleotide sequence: TGTGCCAGCAGCTTAGTTAGTCCGCCAAATCAGCCCCAGCATTTT.

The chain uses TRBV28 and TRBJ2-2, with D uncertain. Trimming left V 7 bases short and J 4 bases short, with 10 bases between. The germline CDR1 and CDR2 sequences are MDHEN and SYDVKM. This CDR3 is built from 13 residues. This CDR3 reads CASKPVGTGELFF. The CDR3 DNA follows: TGTGCCAGCAAGCCTGTGGGCACCGGGGAGCTGTTTTTT.

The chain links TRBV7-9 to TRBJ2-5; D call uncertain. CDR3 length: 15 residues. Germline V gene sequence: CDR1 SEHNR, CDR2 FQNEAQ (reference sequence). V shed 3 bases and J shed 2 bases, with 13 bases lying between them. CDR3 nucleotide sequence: TGTGCCAGCAGCTTTTGGGCAACCCCACAAGAGACCCAGTACTTC. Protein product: CASSFWATPQETQYF. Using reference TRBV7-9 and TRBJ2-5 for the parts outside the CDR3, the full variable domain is DTGVSQNPRHKITKRGQNVTFRCDPISEHNRLYWYRQTLGQGPEFLTYFQNEAQLEKSRLLSDRFSAERPKGSFSTLEIQRTEQGDSAMYLCASSFWATPQETQYFGPGTRLLVL.

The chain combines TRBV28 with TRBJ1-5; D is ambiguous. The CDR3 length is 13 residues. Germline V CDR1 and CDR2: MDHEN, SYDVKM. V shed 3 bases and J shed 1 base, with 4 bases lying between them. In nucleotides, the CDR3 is TGTGCCAGCAGTTTCCTCAGCAATCAGCCCCAGCATTTT. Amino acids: CASSFLSNQPQHF.

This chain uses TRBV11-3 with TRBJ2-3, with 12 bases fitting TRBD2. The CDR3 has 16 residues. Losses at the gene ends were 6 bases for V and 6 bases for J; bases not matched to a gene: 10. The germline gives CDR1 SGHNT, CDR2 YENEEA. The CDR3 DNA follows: TGTGCCAGCAGTTATTCTAGCGGGGGGGCCGCGGATACGCAGTATTTT. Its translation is CASSYSSGGAADTQYF.

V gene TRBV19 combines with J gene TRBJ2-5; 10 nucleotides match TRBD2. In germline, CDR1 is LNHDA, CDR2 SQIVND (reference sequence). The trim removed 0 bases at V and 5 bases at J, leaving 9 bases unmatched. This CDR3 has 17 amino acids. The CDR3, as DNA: TGTGCCAGTAGTATAGATAGGAGCGGGGGGGCCGGGGAGACCCAGTACTTC. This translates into CASSIDRSGGAGETQYF.

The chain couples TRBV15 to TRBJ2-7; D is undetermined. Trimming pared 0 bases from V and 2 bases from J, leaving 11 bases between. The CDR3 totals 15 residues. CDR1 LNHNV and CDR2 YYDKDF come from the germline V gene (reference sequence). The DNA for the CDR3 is TGTGCCACCAGCAGAGATACGTCGTCTGCCTACGAGCAGTACTTC. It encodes CATSRDTSSAYEQYF.

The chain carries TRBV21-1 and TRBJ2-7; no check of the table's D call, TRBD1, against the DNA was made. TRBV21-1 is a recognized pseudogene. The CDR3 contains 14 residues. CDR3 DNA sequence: TGTGCCAGCAGCAAAGTCGACAGCTCCTACGAGCAGTACTTC. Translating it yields CASSKVDSSYEQYF.

The CDR3 nucleotides are TGTGCCAGCAGTCTAGGCTCCGAGCAGTACTTC. This encodes CASSLGSEQYF. V gene TRBV28 combines with J gene TRBJ2-7; D uncertain. V gave up 5 bases and J gave up 6 bases, with 8 bases separating them. The germline V gene has CDR1 MDHEN and CDR2 SYDVKM. This CDR3 region has 11 residues.

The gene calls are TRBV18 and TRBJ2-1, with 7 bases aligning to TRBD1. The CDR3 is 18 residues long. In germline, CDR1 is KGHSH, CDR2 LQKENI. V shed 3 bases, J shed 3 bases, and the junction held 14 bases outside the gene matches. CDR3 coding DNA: TGTGCCAGCTCACCTCAACGTTGGGACAGTTCTTTCTACAATGAGCAGTTCTTC. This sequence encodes CASSPQRWDSSFYNEQFF.

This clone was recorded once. The DNA for the CDR3 is TGCGCCAGCAGCCAAGACGGGGTAGACACCGGGGAGCTGTTTTTT. Protein sequence: CASSQDGVDTGELFF. This chain uses TRBV4-1 with TRBJ2-2, with D possibly being TRBD2 (5 bases). This CDR3 has 15 residues. CDR1 MGHRA and CDR2 YSYEKL come from the germline V gene. V gave up 0 bases and J gave up 3 bases, with 8 bases separating them.

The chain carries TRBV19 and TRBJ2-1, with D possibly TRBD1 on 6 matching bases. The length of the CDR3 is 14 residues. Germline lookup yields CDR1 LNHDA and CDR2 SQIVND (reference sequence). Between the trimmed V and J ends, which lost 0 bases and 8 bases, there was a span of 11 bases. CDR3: CASSIDPAGDEQFF. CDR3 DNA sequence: TGTGCCAGTAGTATAGACCCGGCAGGGGATGAGCAGTTCTTC.

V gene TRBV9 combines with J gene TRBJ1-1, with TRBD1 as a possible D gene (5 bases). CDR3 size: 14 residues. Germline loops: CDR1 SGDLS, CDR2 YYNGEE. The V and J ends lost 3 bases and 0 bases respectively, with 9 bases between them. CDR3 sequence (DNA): TGTGCCAGCAGCGGGGGACGGATGAACACTGAAGCTTTCTTT. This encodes CASSGGRMNTEAFF.

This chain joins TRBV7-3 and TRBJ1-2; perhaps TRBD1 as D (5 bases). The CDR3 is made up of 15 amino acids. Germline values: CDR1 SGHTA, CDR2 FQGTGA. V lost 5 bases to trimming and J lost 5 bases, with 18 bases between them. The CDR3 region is CASSPTGSGPYGYTF. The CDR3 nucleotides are TGTGCCAGCAGCCCCACGGGGTCGGGGCCGTATGGCTACACCTTC.

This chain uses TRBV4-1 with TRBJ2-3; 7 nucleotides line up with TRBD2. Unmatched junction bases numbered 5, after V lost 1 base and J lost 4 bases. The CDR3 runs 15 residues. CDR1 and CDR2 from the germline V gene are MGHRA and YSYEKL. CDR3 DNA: TGCGCCAGCAGCCAAGGGGGCGGGAGAGCAGATACGCAGTATTTT. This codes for CASSQGGGRADTQYF.

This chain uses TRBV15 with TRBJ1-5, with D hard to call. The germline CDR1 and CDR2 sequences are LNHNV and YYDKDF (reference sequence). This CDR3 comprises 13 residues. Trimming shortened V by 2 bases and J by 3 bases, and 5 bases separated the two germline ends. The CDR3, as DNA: TGTGCCACCAGCAGAATAGACAATCAGCCCCAGCATTTT. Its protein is CATSRIDNQPQHF.

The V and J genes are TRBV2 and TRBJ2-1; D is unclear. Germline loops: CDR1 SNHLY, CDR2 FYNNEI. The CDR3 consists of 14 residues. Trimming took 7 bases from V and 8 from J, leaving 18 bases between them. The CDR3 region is CASIDGVLDDEQFF. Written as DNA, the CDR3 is TGTGCCAGCATCGATGGAGTGCTCGACGATGAGCAGTTCTTC.

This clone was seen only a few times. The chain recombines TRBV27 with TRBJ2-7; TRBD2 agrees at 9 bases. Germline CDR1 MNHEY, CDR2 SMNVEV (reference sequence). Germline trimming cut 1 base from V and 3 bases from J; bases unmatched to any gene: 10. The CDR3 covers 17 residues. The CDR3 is CASSLFWGAGGHYEQYF. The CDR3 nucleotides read TGTGCCAGCAGTTTATTTTGGGGGGCGGGAGGGCACTACGAGCAGTACTTC.

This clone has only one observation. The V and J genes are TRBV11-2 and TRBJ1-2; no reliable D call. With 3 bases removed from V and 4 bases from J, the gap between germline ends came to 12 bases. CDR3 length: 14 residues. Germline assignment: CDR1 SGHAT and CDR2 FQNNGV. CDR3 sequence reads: CASSFYGDPYGYTF. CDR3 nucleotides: TGTGCCAGCAGCTTTTACGGCGATCCCTATGGCTACACCTTC.

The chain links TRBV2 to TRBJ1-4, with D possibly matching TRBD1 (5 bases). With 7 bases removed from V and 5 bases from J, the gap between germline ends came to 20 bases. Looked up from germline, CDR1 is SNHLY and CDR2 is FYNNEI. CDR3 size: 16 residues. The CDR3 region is CASTYTQGGLNEKLFF. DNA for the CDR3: TGTGCCAGCACCTACACCCAGGGCGGTTTAAATGAAAAACTGTTTTTT.

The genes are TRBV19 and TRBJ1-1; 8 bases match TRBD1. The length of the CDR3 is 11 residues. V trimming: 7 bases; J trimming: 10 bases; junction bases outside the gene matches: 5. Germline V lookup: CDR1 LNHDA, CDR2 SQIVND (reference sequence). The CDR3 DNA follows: TGTGCCAGTATCTGGACAGGGAGAGCTTTCTTT. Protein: CASIWTGRAFF.

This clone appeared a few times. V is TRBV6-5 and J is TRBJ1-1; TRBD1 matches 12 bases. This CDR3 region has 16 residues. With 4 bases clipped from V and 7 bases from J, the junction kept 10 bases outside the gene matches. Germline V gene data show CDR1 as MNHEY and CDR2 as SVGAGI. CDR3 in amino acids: CASSSPPGQGADEAFF. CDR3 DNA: TGTGCCAGCAGTTCCCCCCCGGGACAGGGGGCGGATGAAGCTTTCTTT.

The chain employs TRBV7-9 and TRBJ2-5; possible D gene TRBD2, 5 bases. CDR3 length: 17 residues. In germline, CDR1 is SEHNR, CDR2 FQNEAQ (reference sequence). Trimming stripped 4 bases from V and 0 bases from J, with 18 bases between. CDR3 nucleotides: TGTGCCAGCAGCTCTACCACCGGGATAGAGTACCAAGAGACCCAGTACTTC. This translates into CASSSTTGIEYQETQYF.

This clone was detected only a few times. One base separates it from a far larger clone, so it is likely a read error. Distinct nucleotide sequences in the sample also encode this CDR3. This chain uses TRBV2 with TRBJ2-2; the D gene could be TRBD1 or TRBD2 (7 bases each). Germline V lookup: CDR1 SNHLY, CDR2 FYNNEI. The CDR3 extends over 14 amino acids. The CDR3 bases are TGTGCCCGCAGCGGGACAGTCAACACCGGGGAGCTGTTTTTT. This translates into CARSGTVNTGELFF. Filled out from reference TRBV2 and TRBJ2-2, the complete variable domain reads EPEVTQTPSHQVTQMGQEVILRCVPISNHLYFYWYRQILGQKVEFLVSFYNNEISEKSEIFDDQFSVERPDGSNFTLKIRSTKLEDSAMYFCARSGTVNTGELFFGEGSRLTVL.

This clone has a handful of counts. The CDR3 loop is CASGRDGQPQHF. CDR3 coding DNA: TGTGCCAGCGGCAGGGACGGTCAGCCCCAGCATTTT. This sequence joins TRBV2 and TRBJ1-5, with D maybe TRBD1 (5 bases). V lost 8 bases and J lost 6, with 11 bases in between. Germline V CDR1 and CDR2: SNHLY, FYNNEI. The CDR3 consists of 12 residues.

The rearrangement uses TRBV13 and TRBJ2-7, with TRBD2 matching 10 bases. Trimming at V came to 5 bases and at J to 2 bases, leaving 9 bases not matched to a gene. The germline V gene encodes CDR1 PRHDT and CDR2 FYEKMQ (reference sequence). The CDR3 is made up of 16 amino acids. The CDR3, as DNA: TGTGCCAGCAGCCCCCTCTCTAGCGGGGGTCCCTACGAGCAGTACTTC. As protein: CASSPLSSGGPYEQYF.